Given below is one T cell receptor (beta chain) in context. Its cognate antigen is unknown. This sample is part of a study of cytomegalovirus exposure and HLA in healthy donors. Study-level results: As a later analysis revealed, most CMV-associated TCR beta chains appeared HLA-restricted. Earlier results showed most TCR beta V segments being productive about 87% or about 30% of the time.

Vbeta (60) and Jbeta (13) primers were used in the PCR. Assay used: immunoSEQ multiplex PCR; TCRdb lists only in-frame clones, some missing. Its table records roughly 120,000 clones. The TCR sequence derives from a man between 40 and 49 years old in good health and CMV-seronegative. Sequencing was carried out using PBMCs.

CDR3 in DNA: TGCAGCGTTGCGGCGGGAAAGGTCGGCTACACCTTC. Amino acid sequence: CSVAAGKVGYTF. The rearrangement joins TRBV29-1 to TRBJ1-2; D is unclear. The CDR3 totals 12 residues. Germline V gene sequence: CDR1 SQVTM, CDR2 ANQGSEA. Trimming took 4 bases from V and 8 from J, leaving 14 bases between them. The whole variable domain, remainder taken from reference TRBV29-1 and TRBJ1-2, is SAVISQKPSRDICQRGTSLTIQCQVDSQVTMMFWYRQQPGQSLTLIATANQGSEATYESGFVIDKFPISRPNLTFSTLTVSNMSPEDSSIYLCSVAAGKVGYTFGSGTRLTVV.